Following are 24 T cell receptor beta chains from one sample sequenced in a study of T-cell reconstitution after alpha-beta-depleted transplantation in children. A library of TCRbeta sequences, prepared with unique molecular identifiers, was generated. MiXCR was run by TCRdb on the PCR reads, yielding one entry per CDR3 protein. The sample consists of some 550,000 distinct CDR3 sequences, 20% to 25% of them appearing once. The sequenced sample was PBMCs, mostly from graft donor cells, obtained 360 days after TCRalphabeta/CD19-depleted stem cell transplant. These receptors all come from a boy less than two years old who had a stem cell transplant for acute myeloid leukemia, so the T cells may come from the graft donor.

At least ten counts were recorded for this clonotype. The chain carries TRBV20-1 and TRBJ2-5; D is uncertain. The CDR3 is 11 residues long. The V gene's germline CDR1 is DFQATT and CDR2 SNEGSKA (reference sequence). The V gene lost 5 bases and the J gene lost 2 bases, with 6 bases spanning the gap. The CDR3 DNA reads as TGCAGTGCTCGACGGCAAGAGACCCAGTACTTC. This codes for CSARRQETQYF.

The CDR3 nucleotides read TGCGCCAGCACCGCCGATGACAGGTACAATGAGCAGTTCTTC. Its protein is CASTADDRYNEQFF. The chain has TRBV4-3 and TRBJ2-1; possibly TRBD1 for D (6 bases). V was shortened by 7 bases and J by 4 bases, with 14 bases between the two germline ends. The CDR3 is made up of 14 amino acids. Germline assignment: CDR1 LGHNA and CDR2 YSLEER.

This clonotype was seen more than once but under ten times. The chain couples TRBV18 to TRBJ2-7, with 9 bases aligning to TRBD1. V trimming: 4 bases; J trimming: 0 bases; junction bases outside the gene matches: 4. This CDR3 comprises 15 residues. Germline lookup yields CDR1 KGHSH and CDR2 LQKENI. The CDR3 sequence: CASSRGTGYSYEQYF. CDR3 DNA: TGTGCCAGCTCACGTGGGACAGGGTACTCCTACGAGCAGTACTTC.

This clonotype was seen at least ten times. CDR3 loop: CASSPLPGGYTF. The CDR3 region has the DNA TGTGCCAGCAGTCCTCTCCCGGGGGGCTACACCTTC. The V gene is TRBV12-3 or TRBV12-4, the J gene TRBJ1-2; D gene uncertain. Trimming stripped 5 bases from V and 8 bases from J, with 12 bases between. CDR3 size: 12 residues.

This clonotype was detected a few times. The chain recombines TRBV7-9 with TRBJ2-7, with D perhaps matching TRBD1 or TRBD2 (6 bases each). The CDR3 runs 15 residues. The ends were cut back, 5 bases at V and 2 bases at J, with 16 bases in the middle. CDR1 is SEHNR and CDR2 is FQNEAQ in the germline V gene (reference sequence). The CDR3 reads CASSPRGVPPYEQYF. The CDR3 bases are TGTGCCAGCAGCCCTAGGGGGGTCCCCCCCTACGAGCAGTACTTC.

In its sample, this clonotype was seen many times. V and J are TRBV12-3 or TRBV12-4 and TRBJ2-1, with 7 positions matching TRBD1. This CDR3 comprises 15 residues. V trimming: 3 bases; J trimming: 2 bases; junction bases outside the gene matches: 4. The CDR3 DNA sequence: TGTGCCAGCAGTTTGGGGACAGCAGCCTACAATGAGCAGTTCTTC. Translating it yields CASSLGTAAYNEQFF.

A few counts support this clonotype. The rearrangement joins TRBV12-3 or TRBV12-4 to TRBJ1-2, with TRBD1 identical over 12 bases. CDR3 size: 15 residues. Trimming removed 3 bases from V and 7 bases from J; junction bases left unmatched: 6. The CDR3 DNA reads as TGTGCCAGCAGTTTTGGGACAGGGGGCCGCGGTGGCTACACCTTC. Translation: CASSFGTGGRGGYTF.

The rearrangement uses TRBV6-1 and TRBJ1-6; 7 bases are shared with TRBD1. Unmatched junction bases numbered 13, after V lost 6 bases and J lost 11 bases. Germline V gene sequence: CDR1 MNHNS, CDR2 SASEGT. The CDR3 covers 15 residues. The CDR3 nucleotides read TGTGCCAGCAGACCCCAGGGGGTTCAGGAAACACCCCTCCACTTT. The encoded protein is CASRPQGVQETPLHF.

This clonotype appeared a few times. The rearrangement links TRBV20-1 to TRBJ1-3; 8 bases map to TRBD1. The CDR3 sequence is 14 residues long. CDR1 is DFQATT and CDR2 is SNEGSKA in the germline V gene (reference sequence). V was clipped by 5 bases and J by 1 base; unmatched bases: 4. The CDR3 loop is CSARDRTSGNTIYF. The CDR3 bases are TGCAGTGCTCGGGACAGGACATCTGGAAACACCATATATTTT.

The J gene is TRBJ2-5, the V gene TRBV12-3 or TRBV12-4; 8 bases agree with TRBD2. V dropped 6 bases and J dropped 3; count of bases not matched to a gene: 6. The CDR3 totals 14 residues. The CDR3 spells CASRPSGGKETQYF. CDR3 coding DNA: TGTGCCAGCAGGCCGAGCGGGGGAAAAGAGACCCAGTACTTC.

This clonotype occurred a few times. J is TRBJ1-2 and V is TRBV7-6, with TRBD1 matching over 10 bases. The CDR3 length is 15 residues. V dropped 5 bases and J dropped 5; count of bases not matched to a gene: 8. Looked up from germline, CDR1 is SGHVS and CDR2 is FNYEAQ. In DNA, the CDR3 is TGTGCCAGCAGCCTCGACAGGGGGCAAGGTTATGGCTACACCTTC. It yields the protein CASSLDRGQGYGYTF.

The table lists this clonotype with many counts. The CDR3 DNA sequence: TGCAGTGCTAGAGCGGGGGGGTCCTACGAGCAGTACTTC. Protein sequence: CSARAGGSYEQYF. The chain is built from TRBV20-1 and TRBJ2-7; TRBD2 matches 8 bases. This CDR3 comprises 13 residues. With 1 base clipped from V and 1 base from J, the junction kept 0 bases outside the gene matches. CDR1 and CDR2 (germline): DFQATT, SNEGSKA (reference sequence).

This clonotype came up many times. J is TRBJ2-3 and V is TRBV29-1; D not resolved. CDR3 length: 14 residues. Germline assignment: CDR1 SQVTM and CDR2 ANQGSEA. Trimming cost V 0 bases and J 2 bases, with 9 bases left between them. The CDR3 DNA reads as TGCAGCGTTGAAGAGTATGGCCCCACAGATACGCAGTATTTT. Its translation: CSVEEYGPTDTQYF.

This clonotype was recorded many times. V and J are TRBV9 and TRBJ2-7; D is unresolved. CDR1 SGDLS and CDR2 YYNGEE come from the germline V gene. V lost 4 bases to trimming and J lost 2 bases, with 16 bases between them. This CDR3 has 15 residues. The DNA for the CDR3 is TGTGCCAGCAGCCTTAACCCGAGTGGAACCTACGAGCAGTACTTC. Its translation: CASSLNPSGTYEQYF.

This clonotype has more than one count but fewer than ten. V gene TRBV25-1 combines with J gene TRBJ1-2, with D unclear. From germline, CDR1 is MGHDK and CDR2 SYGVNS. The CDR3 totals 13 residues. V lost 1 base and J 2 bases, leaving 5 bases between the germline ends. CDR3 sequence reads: CASSESGNYGYTF. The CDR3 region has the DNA TGTGCCAGCAGTGAATCAGGAAACTATGGCTACACCTTC.

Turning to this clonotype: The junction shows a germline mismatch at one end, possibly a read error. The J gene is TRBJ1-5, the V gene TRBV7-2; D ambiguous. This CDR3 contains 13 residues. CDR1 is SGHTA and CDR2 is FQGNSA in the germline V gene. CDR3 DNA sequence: TGTGCCAGCAGCTTAACGAACAATCAGCCCCAGCATTTC. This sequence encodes CASSLTNNQPQHF.

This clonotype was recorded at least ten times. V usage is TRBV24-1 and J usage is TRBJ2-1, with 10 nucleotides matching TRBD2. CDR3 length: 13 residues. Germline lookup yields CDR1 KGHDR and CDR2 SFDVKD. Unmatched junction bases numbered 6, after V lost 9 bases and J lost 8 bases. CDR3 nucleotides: TGTGCCACCGCCGGGACTAGCGAGGATGAGCAGTTCTTC. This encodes CATAGTSEDEQFF.

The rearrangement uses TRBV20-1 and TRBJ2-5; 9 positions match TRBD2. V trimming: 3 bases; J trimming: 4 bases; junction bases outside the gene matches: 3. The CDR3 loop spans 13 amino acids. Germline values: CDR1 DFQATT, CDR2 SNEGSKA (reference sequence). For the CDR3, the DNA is TGCAGTGCTAGGGCGGGGGGGACAGAGACCCAGTACTTC. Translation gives CSARAGGTETQYF.

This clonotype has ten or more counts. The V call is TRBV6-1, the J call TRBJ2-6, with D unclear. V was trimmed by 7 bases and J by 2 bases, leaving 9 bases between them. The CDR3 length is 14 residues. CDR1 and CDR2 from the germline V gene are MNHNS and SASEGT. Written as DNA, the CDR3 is TGTGCCAGCAATCCCGGGCCTGGGGCCAACGTCCTGACTTTC. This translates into CASNPGPGANVLTF.

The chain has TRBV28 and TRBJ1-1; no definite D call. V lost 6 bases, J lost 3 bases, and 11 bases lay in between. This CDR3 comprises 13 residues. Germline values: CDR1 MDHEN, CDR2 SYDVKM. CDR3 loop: CASSHTQHTEAFF. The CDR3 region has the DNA TGTGCCAGCAGCCACACACAGCACACTGAAGCTTTCTTT.

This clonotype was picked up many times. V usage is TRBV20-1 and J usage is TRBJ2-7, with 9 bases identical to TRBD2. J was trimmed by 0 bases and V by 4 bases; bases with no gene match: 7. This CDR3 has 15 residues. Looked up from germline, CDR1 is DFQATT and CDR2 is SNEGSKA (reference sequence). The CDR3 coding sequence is TGCAGTGCTAATCCAACTAGCGGGCACTCCTACGAGCAGTACTTC. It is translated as CSANPTSGHSYEQYF.

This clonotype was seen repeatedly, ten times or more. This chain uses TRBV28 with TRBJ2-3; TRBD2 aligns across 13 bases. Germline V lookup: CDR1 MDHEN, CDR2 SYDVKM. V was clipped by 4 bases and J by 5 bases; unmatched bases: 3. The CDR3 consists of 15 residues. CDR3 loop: CASSWTSGGIDTQYF. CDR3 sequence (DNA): TGTGCCAGCAGTTGGACTAGCGGGGGCATAGATACGCAGTATTTT.

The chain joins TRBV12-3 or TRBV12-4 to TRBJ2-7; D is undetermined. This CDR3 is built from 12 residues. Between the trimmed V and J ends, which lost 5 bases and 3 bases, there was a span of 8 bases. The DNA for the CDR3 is TGTGCCAGCAGTCCTCGGTTCTACGAGCAGTACTTC. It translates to CASSPRFYEQYF.

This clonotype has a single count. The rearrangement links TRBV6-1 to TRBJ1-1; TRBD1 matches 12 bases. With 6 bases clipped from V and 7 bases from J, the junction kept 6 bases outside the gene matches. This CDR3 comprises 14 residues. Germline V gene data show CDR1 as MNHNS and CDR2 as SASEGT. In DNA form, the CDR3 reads TGTGCCAGCAGGCCGGGACAGGGGGCAGGTGAAGCTTTCTTT. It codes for CASRPGQGAGEAFF.